A single sample is the source of the 14 T cell receptor beta chains below, sequenced in a study of cytomegalovirus exposure and HLA in healthy donors. The PCR ran on 60 Vbeta and 13 Jbeta primers. Method: immunoSEQ multiplex PCR; TCRdb's copy keeps in-frame clones and lacks some. The table lists around 67,000 clones, 65% to 70% of them singletons. The sequenced material came from PBMCs. These receptors originate from a woman aged 25 to 39 in good health and CMV-seronegative.

The gene calls are TRBV14 and TRBJ2-7; TRBD1 agrees at 8 bases. The V and J ends lost 2 bases and 13 bases, in that order; junction bases with no gene match: 7. The CDR3 spans 12 residues. The germline CDR1 and CDR2 sequences are SGHDN and FVKESK. This CDR3 reads CASSQHRDRQYF. CDR3 in DNA: TGTGCCAGCAGCCAACACAGGGACAGGCAATACTTC.

The table lists this clone with a few counts. The chain carries TRBV7-9 and TRBJ2-7; D remains unclear. CDR1 SEHNR and CDR2 FQNEAQ come from the germline V gene (reference sequence). This CDR3 has 12 amino acids. V shed 5 bases and J shed 7 bases, with 12 bases lying between them. CDR3 residues: CASSLLTEEQYF. For the CDR3, the DNA is TGTGCCAGCAGCCTCCTAACCGAGGAGCAGTACTTC.

This chain links TRBV9 with TRBJ2-5, with a tentative D call TRBD2 (6 bases). The CDR3 loop spans 16 amino acids. V shed 2 bases and J shed 3 bases, with 17 bases lying between them. Germline values: CDR1 SGDLS, CDR2 YYNGEE. The CDR3 sequence is CASSVHSGRGEETQYF. The CDR3 DNA is TGTGCCAGCAGCGTCCATTCTGGGCGGGGCGAAGAGACCCAGTACTTC.

This chain links TRBV5-1 with TRBJ1-2; 10 nucleotides align to TRBD1. V was pared by 0 bases and J by 3 bases, with 5 bases of the junction left unmatched. This CDR3 is 16 amino acids long. Looked up from germline, CDR1 is SGHRS and CDR2 is YFSETQ. Here the CDR3 reads CASSLEGTGVYYGYTF. The CDR3 DNA sequence: TGCGCCAGCAGCTTGGAGGGGACAGGGGTGTACTATGGCTACACCTTC.

J is TRBJ2-5 and V is TRBV9; 8 bases are a match to TRBD1. Germline V lookup: CDR1 SGDLS, CDR2 YYNGEE. CDR3 size: 16 residues. V was clipped by 0 bases and J by 5 bases; unmatched bases: 9. CDR3 sequence: CASSVEGQDDGETQYF. CDR3 nucleotides: TGTGCCAGCAGCGTAGAGGGACAGGATGATGGGGAGACCCAGTACTTC.

The chain recombines TRBV30 with TRBJ1-2; no clear D. Trimming took off 3 bases at V and 5 bases at J, with 10 bases between the two ends. CDR3 length: 12 amino acids. Germline V gives CDR1 GTSNPN, CDR2 SVGIG (reference sequence). The CDR3 sequence: CAWRTPGYGYTF. The CDR3 region has the DNA TGTGCCTGGAGAACACCGGGGTATGGCTACACCTTC.

V is TRBV5-6 and J is TRBJ2-3, with 8 bases aligning to TRBD1. With 0 bases clipped from V and 3 bases from J, the junction kept 3 bases outside the gene matches. This CDR3 is built from 15 residues. Germline V lookup: CDR1 SGHDT, CDR2 YYEEEE. CDR3 nucleotide sequence: TGTGCCAGCAGCTTGGGACAGGGGAAGACAGATACGCAGTATTTT. Amino acids: CASSLGQGKTDTQYF.

The chain joins TRBV4-1 to TRBJ1-2, with no clear D. The V gene lost 0 bases and the J gene lost 5 bases, with 13 bases spanning the gap. In germline, CDR1 is MGHRA, CDR2 YSYEKL. The CDR3 runs to 15 residues. DNA for the CDR3: TGCGCCAGCAGCCAAGACGGGGTGGTAGGGTATGGCTACACCTTC. Its translation is CASSQDGVVGYGYTF.

V usage is TRBV7-2 and J usage is TRBJ1-2, with 9 bases identical to TRBD1. The CDR3 sequence is 13 residues long. CDR1 is SGHTA, CDR2 FQGNSA, per germline. The ends lost 8 bases at V and 4 bases at J; junction bases unmatched: 5. The CDR3 coding sequence is TGTGCCAGCGGCCCGGACAGGGGCTATGGCTACACCTTC. As protein: CASGPDRGYGYTF.

This rearrangement joins TRBV5-1 to TRBJ2-1; D perhaps matches TRBD2 (6 bases). Germline V gives CDR1 SGHRS, CDR2 YFSETQ. Between the trimmed V and J ends, which lost 1 base and 4 bases, there was a span of 15 bases. The CDR3 loop spans 16 amino acids. In DNA form, the CDR3 reads TGCGCCAGCAGCTTGTTTGGGGGACTCGAATACAATGAGCAGTTCTTC. Residues: CASSLFGGLEYNEQFF.

CDR3 loop: CAISSRQGAAGELFF. CDR3 sequence (DNA): TGTGCCATCAGTTCCCGACAGGGGGCTGCCGGGGAGCTGTTTTTT. V usage is TRBV10-3 and J usage is TRBJ2-2; 10 positions match TRBD1. Trimming cost V 5 bases and J 6 bases; bases outside gene matches: 6. Germline lookup yields CDR1 ENHRY and CDR2 SYGVKD. The CDR3 loop spans 15 amino acids.

The chain links TRBV28 to TRBJ1-5; unclear D gene. The germline V gene encodes CDR1 MDHEN and CDR2 SYDVKM. CDR3 length: 12 residues. Trimming removed 4 bases at V and 7 bases at J, with 8 bases between. Here the CDR3 DNA reads TGTGCCAGCAGTTCCTCCCCCCAGCCCCAGCATTTT. Encoded protein: CASSSSPQPQHF.

This clone was detected once. The chain couples TRBV6-6 to TRBJ1-1; 7 bases match TRBD1. Unmatched junction bases numbered 2, after V lost 4 bases and J lost 3 bases. The germline V gene encodes CDR1 MNHNY and CDR2 SVGAGI (reference sequence). This CDR3 comprises 13 residues. In DNA, the CDR3 is TGTGCCAGCAGTTTGACAGGGTACACTGAAGCTTTCTTT. Translation gives CASSLTGYTEAFF.

V gene TRBV6-6 combines with J gene TRBJ1-5; D unclear. CDR1 is MNHNY and CDR2 is SVGAGI in the germline V gene (reference sequence). V lost 4 bases and J lost 0, with 4 bases in between. The CDR3 length is 13 residues. The CDR3 protein is CASSSVSNQPQHF. In nucleotides, the CDR3 is TGTGCCAGCAGTTCCGTTAGCAATCAGCCCCAGCATTTT.